This T cell receptor (beta chain) was profiled in a study of blood T cell repertoires in COVID-19. Turning to the study itself: Sites in the United States, Italy and Spain provided acute and convalescent COVID-19 samples.

This CDR3 region has 13 residues. CDR1 and CDR2 from the germline V gene are GTSNPN and SVGIG (reference sequence). V lost 3 bases, J lost 4 bases, and 12 bases lay in between. Authors' methods: By means of reference gene primer amplification, nucleated cell counts were estimated. Here immunoSEQ multiplex PCR was the method, and the copy in TCRdb shows in-frame clones only, minus some. The V and J calls and clone size come from that table; D and trimming were worked out from the DNA. Of around 40,000 clones detected, approximately 90% appear once; the ten largest clones hold roughly 14%. The sequence came from a woman aged 25 to 39 in a cohort sampled during active COVID-19. The sequenced material came from peripheral blood. The chain couples TRBV30 to TRBJ2-5; tentatively, D is TRBD1 (7 bases). The CDR3, as DNA: TGTGCCTGGAGGGAGGGGGCGCTAGAGACCCAGTACTTC. Translation: CAWREGALETQYF.